This T cell receptor (beta chain) was captured by sequencing in a study of cytomegalovirus exposure and HLA in healthy donors. V dropped 2 bases and J dropped 0; count of bases not matched to a gene: 9. The CDR3 extends over 17 amino acids. Germline V gene sequence: CDR1 SGHDT, CDR2 YYEEEE. Whole-study results and caveats: Later examination showed HLA-associated TCR beta chains had greater clonal expansion than equally common others.

The PCR had 60 Vbeta and 13 Jbeta primers. Some clones are missing from TCRdb's copy, which holds only in-frame ones; the method was immunoSEQ multiplex PCR. The sample yields around 90,000 clones, about four fifths seen once. The sample holds a few counts of this clone. Its antigen is currently unknown. This chain connects TRBV5-6 to TRBJ2-7; TRBD1 agrees at 9 bases. The receptor's source is a man between 50 and 59 years old in good health and CMV-seronegative. Specimen: PBMCs. In nucleotides, the CDR3 is TGTGCCAGCAGCTTCCCCCGACAGGGGGGGACCTCCTACGAGCAGTACTTC. Its translation: CASSFPRQGGTSYEQYF.